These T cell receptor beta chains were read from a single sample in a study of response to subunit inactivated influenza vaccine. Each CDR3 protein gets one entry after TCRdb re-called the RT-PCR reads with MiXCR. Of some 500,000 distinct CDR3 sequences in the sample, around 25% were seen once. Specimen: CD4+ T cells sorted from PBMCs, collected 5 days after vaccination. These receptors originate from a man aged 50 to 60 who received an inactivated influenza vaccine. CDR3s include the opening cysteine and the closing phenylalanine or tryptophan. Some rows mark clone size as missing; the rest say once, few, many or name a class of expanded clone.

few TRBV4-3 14 CASSQVGLTDTQYF
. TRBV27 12 CASSPSYYEQYF
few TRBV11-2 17 CASSLVALAGGGGTQYF
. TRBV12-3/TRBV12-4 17 CASNQNLLSSGANVLTF
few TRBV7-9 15 CASSTSGNSYNEQFF
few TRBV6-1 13 CASSLVPNYGYTF
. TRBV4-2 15 CASSQPRTGGNEQYF
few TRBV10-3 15 CAIGSSGRPTGELFF
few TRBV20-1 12 CSARGVIGEQYF
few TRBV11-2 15 CASSPNPRHHTEAFF
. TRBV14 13 CASSQVQTNAAYF
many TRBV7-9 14 CASSQTRVGETQYF